This T cell receptor beta chain derives from a study of Graves' ophthalmopathy and Graves' hyperthyroidism. Germline V lookup: CDR1 ENHRY, CDR2 SYGVKD. The CDR3 loop spans 15 amino acids. Unmatched junction bases numbered 9, after V lost 6 bases and J lost 2 bases. RNA transcripts were the source from which TCR beta CDR3 regions were amplified. A first-round RT-PCR used HTBI primers, followed by a second-round multiplex PCR. TCRdb redid the calling of the multiplex PCR reads with MiXCR, one entry per CDR3 protein. This table has about 1.1 million distinct CDR3 sequences, about 40% appearing once. A few counts support this clonotype.

V gene TRBV10-3 combines with J gene TRBJ2-5; 7 positions agree with TRBD2. Sequencing was done on a sample of peripheral blood or thyroid tissue (not recorded which). This sequence originates from an adult man with Graves' hyperthyroidism. The chain's CDR3 is CAIRETSSGQETQYF. DNA for the CDR3: TGTGCCATCAGAGAGACTAGCTCCGGACAAGAGACCCAGTACTTC.